The clone carrying this T cell receptor (beta chain) was detected once. Original methodology: For nucleated cells, counts were estimated from reference gene primer amplification. Method: immunoSEQ multiplex PCR; TCRdb's copy keeps in-frame clones and lacks some. D and trimming were read from the DNA, whereas the V and J calls and clone size are those reported in that table. Counted here are 150,000 or so clones, roughly 82% occurring once; the ten biggest clones make up 8.4%. The CDR3 has 13 residues. CDR1 is LNHDA and CDR2 is SQIVND in the germline V gene (reference sequence). J lost 3 bases, V lost 8 bases, and 5 bases had no gene match. The data belong to a study of blood T cell repertoires in COVID-19. On the study more broadly: Acute-phase and convalescent COVID-19 samples originated in the United States, Italy and Spain. Sample material is recorded as cDNA or gDNA derived from T cells, B-cell-depleted T cells, or PBMCs.

This chain uses TRBV19 with TRBJ2-7, with TRBD1 identical over 9 bases. Sequencing used peripheral blood. The sequence came from a woman in her 70s with acute or convalescent COVID-19. This chain's CDR3 is CASARDRDYEQYF. CDR3 coding DNA: TGTGCCAGTGCAAGGGACAGGGACTACGAGCAGTACTTC.